The 5 T cell receptor beta chains below all came from one sample that was sequenced in a study of esophageal squamous cell carcinoma under preoperative chemotherapy. TCRdb passed the PCR reads through MiXCR, listing each CDR3 protein once. Altogether 34,000 or so distinct CDR3 sequences are present, 50% to 60% being singletons, with the ten largest covering approximately 25%. Time point denoted: after preoperative PTX-NDP chemotherapy. The sample was collected from a patient given preoperative chemotherapy. Receptor source: a human donor with esophageal squamous cell carcinoma. The donor label of this sample is uncertain.

The V call is TRBV7-2, the J call TRBJ2-3; 12 nucleotides align to TRBD1. The DNA end favors TRBJ2-7, so the J call may be wrong. Germline lookup yields CDR1 SGHTA and CDR2 FQGNSA. The CDR3 spans 14 residues. This CDR3 is CASSWDRGQYEQYF. DNA for the CDR3: TGTGCCAGCAGCTGGGACAGGGGGCAATACGAGCAGTACTTC.

The chain links TRBV7-6 to TRBJ2-4; D may be TRBD1 (6 bases). Germline CDR1 is SGHVS and CDR2 is FNYEAQ. This CDR3 region has 14 residues. Trimming stripped 6 bases from V and 13 bases from J, with 22 bases between. As DNA, the CDR3 is TGTGCCAGCAGGGGGCTGGGGGCCAAAGATATGCAGTACTTC. This translates into CASRGLGAKDMQYF.

This clonotype was counted a few times. At one end, the junction sequence differs from germline, possibly due to a read error. The V gene is TRBV7-2, the J gene TRBJ2-5, with 10 positions matching TRBD2. The CDR3 runs to 17 residues. CDR1 SGHTA and CDR2 FQGNSA come from the germline V gene. Here the CDR3 reads CASSLIERGGATETQFF. DNA for the CDR3: TGTGCCAGCAGCTTAATCGAGCGGGGGGGGGCCACAGAGACCCAGTTTTTC.

Points on this clonotype: In this CDR3 the conserved last residue, phenylalanine or tryptophan, is missing, so a read error is likely. Because the CDR3's place on the DNA is in doubt, the DNA is left out and the CDR3 is given as listed by TCRdb. J is TRBJ2-5 and V is TRBV7-9; the table names TRBD1, a call not compared with the DNA. With termini counted, the CDR3 has 18 amino acids. CDR1 is SEHNR, CDR2 FQNEAQ, per germline (reference sequence). CDR3 sequence: CASSLARFEGGIPETRYS.

This chain joins TRBV12-3 or TRBV12-4 and TRBJ2-3, with 9 bases matching TRBD2. The CDR3 sequence is 15 residues long. J gave up 5 bases and V 9 bases, and 12 bases lay outside the gene matches. The CDR3 nucleotides read TGTGCCAGGGGCCGCGGGGGGGGAATCAAAGATACGCAGTATTTT. It translates to CARGRGGGIKDTQYF.